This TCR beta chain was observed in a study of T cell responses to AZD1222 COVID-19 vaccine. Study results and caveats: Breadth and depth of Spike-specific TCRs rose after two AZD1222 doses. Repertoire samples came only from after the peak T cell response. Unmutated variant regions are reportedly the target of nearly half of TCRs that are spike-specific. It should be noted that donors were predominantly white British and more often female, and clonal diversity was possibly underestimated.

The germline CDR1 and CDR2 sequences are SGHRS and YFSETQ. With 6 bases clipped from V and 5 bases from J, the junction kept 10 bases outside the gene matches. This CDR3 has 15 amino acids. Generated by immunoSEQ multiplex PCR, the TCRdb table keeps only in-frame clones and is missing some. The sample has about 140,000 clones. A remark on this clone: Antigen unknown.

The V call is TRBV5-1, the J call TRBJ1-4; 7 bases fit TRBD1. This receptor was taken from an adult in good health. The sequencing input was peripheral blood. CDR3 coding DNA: TGCGCCAGCAACACGGAAGGGACAGAGAATGAAAAACTGTTTTTT. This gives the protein CASNTEGTENEKLFF.